These 9 T cell receptor beta chains originate from one sample sequenced in a study of shared clonotypes between healthy human individuals. The protocol was immunoSEQ multiplex PCR, while the TCRdb copy is restricted to in-frame clones and leaves out a portion. The table lists some 2,100,000 clones, approximately 96% of them singletons. Input material: naive CD4+ T cells sorted from blood. Noted subset: CD45RA+ positively selected. The receptors stem from a man between 18 and 35 years old in good health.

This chain uses TRBV25-1 with TRBJ2-2; D perhaps matches TRBD2 (6 bases). V was shortened by 3 bases and J by 4 bases, with 15 bases between the two germline ends. Germline-derived CDR1 and CDR2 are MGHDK and SYGVNS. This CDR3 has 16 residues. The CDR3 reads CASSDPGTGSTGELFF. The CDR3 bases are TGTGCCAGCAGTGATCCCGGGACTGGGTCCACCGGGGAGCTGTTTTTT.

This clone was picked up one time. The chain combines TRBV30 with TRBJ1-1; the D is unclear. This CDR3 has 15 amino acids. Trimming pared 0 bases from V and 3 bases from J, leaving 14 bases between. Germline CDR1 and CDR2: GTSNPN and SVGIG (reference sequence). CDR3 nucleotides: TGTGCCTGGAGTGTATGGAAAGGGTCGGACACTGAAGCTTTCTTT. Protein sequence: CAWSVWKGSDTEAFF.

The genes are TRBV10-3 and TRBJ2-7; D may be TRBD2 (6 bases). Trimming cost V 9 bases and J 1 base, with 10 bases left between them. CDR1 and CDR2 (germline): ENHRY, SYGVKD. The CDR3 length is 12 residues. CDR3 amino acids: CAIGRGSYEQYF. CDR3 bases: TGTGCCATAGGCCGGGGGTCCTACGAGCAGTACTTC.

For the CDR3, the DNA is TGTGCCAGCAGCTCCGGGACAGGATCTGAAAAACTGTTTTTT. Encoded protein: CASSSGTGSEKLFF. The genes are TRBV9 and TRBJ1-4; 8 positions agree with TRBD1. The CDR3 is 14 residues long. Trimming removed 4 bases from V and 7 bases from J; junction bases left unmatched: 6. Germline V gives CDR1 SGDLS, CDR2 YYNGEE.

This clone was observed a single time. The chain joins TRBV7-2 to TRBJ2-1, with D possibly being TRBD2 (5 bases). The CDR3 is made up of 16 amino acids. V lost 0 bases and J lost 0, with 9 bases in between. CDR1 is SGHTA, CDR2 FQGNSA, per germline. For the CDR3, the DNA is TGTGCCAGCAGCTTAGCCCGGGATCCCTCCTACAATGAGCAGTTCTTC. As protein: CASSLARDPSYNEQFF.

This chain links TRBV6-1 with TRBJ1-5; no clear D gene. The CDR3 length is 15 residues. Germline V gene sequence: CDR1 MNHNS, CDR2 SASEGT. V shed 1 base and J shed 6 bases, with 13 bases lying between them. The CDR3 loop reads CASSEEGWAGQPQHF. The CDR3 nucleotides are TGTGCCAGCAGTGAAGAGGGCTGGGCGGGTCAGCCCCAGCATTTT.

In this sample, this clone turned up once. The chain has TRBV6-5 and TRBJ1-1; the D is unclear. The V and J ends lost 1 base and 1 base respectively, with 7 bases between them. This CDR3 is 14 amino acids long. The germline V gene encodes CDR1 MNHEY and CDR2 SVGAGI. The CDR3 sequence is CASSYFASNTEAFF. CDR3 coding DNA: TGTGCCAGCAGTTACTTCGCCTCGAACACTGAAGCTTTCTTT.

Concerning this clone: The identical CDR3 is also encoded by other nucleotide sequences in the sample. This rearrangement joins TRBV5-4 to TRBJ1-1; no clear D. V was clipped by 0 bases and J by 0 bases, with 3 bases between them. Germline CDR1 SGHNT, CDR2 YYREEE (reference sequence). The CDR3 contains 13 residues. This CDR3 reads CASSLEVNTEAFF. For the CDR3, the DNA is TGTGCCAGCAGCTTGGAGGTGAACACTGAAGCTTTCTTT.

Only one count was recorded for this clone. CDR3 amino acids: CASRRDGSYGYTF. The CDR3 nucleotides are TGTGCCAGCAGAAGGGACGGAAGTTATGGCTACACCTTC. The rearrangement links TRBV6-4 to TRBJ1-2, with D possibly TRBD1 on 5 matching bases. The V gene's germline CDR1 is MRHNA and CDR2 SNTAGT. This CDR3 region has 13 residues. V lost 6 bases to trimming and J lost 5 bases, with 13 bases between them.